This T cell receptor (beta chain) was identified in a study of shared clonotypes between healthy human individuals (dated by TCRdb to 2020 to 2021). Background for the entire study: The cohort comprised two women and three men aged 18 to 49 years. Each donor's leukapheresis produced roughly between roughly 0.9 and 8.9 billion PBMCs. To estimate repertoire size and how much clonotype sharing occurs between individuals, the study deeply sequenced the blood TCR repertoires of several healthy adults. Libraries were prepared and TCR repertoires were sequenced by different laboratories using diverse techniques, in order to increase sequencing depth and limit assay-specific biases. For each donor, CD4 naive and CD4 memory were each run on three plates, CD8 naive on two plates, and CD8 memory on one plate.

As to this clone: Its antigen has not been determined. No base quality values were provided; no much bigger clone lies one nucleotide off.

For the CD8 naive samples, CD45RO-negative cells were positively selected for CCR7, yielding a CD45RA+CCR7+ population from which TemRA cells were excluded. Donors were healthy HIV-negative adults with no recently reported acute infections or vaccinations. All donors were Caucasian adults living in Nashville, Tennessee, USA. After blood collection by leukapheresis, PBMCs were isolated using Ficoll-Histopaque density gradient centrifugation and then cryopreserved in the vapor phase of liquid nitrogen. Analytical flow cytometry was used to check the purity and quantity of each magnetically sorted T cell population. From each sorted fraction, genomic DNA was isolated and quantified by UV absorbance on a Nanodrop 2000c. Using the deep immunoSEQ assay, TCR CDR3 regions were amplified from genomic DNA by multiplex PCR. For each cell subset, the extracted genomic DNA was distributed evenly across all wells of several immunoSEQ 96-well plates, and each plate served as one replicate. For sorted subsets, around 200 ng genomic DNA, equal to tens of thousands of T cell genomes, was loaded into each replicate PCR. The purified libraries were quantified using a Qubit 3.0 fluorometer, sized with a Bioanalyzer 2100, and then quantified again using the KAPA Library Quantification kit. A separate single-read 150-cycle Illumina NextSeq 550 flow cell was used to sequence each immunoSEQ 96-well plate. Per the original workflow: Because only junctional sequences without quality scores were contained in the immunoSEQ output, filtering matching that applied to full-length reads could not be performed. Sequences were annotated with PyIR, a Python wrapper for IgBLAST v1.9, using IMGT germline references to assign V/J genes and CDR3. Reads were removed for weak V/J assignments (E-value above 1e-6), missing CDR3, stop codons, out-of-frame junctions, or ambiguous translated residues. V3J clonotypes were defined as sequences sharing an identical inferred V gene, J gene, and CDR3 amino acid sequence. The percentage overlap between two repertoires was calculated by dividing the number of shared unique clonotypes by the size of the smaller repertoire. Richness of each repertoire was evaluated using RTK rarefaction, the Chao1 estimator, and Recon v2.1 estimates of unobserved clonotypes. OLGA was used to compute generation probabilities for all TCRbeta clonotypes that the gDNA method yielded from a handful of donors. This immuneACCESS table, as held by TCRdb, lists in-frame sequences with V and J called but not all clones. Of the missing ones, under half trace to an unresolved V gene in checked studies; the others have no known cause. That table is the source of V, J and clone size, and D and trimming were worked out from the DNA. The sample contains about 2.2 million clones, about 92% of them found a single time. The ten largest make up more than 1.5% of the sample.

The research as a whole found: Pairwise subsampling indicated that sequencing depth was expected to affect the degree of clonotype sharing among donors. Compared with non-shared clonotypes, clonotypes shared by all four sorted-subset donors had higher generation probabilities. Estimated clonotype richness was generally larger for naive than for memory subsets. Only blood was sampled, and tissue TCR repertoires likely differ from those in blood. The genetic and exposure-history diversity represented was limited by the small number of donors. When a few donors were compared, the shared fraction of clonotypes was 5% to 6.5% for naive CD4, more than 3% for naive CD8, 2% to 2.5% for memory CD4, and around 0.37% for memory CD8. Even with the large sequencing depth, rarefaction of the sorted-subset datasets indicated that sequencing was incomplete.

Taken from the germline V gene (reference sequence), the CDR1 and CDR2 loops are SEHNR and FQNEAQ. The V and J ends are trimmed by 5 bases and 5 bases, leaving 19 bases between them. The CDR3 sequence holds 15 residues, the cysteine and phenylalanine included. Only CDR3 DNA is held: 45 bases, read in frame from base 1. This sequence uses TRBV7-9 and TRBJ2-7; a weak D assignment points to TRBD1 (6 bases agree). The clonotype originates from a man between 18 and 29 years old in good health. Some clones in this sample may be carry-over from other donors' samples. Sequenced material: naive CD8+ T cells from PBMCs. This specimen's cell subset or site label, per the study, means: CD45RA+CCR7+. The CDR3 sequence is CASSGRGTRRDEQYF. DNA sequence: TGTGCCAGCAGCGGTAGAGGGACAAGGCGGGACGAGCAGTACTTC.